This TCR beta chain was captured in a study of identical twins (TCRdb year 2016). At the level of the whole study: To test whether fetal clonotypes persist, the study used deep sequencing on TCR alpha and beta repertoires from monozygotic twins, unrelated adults of various ages, and cord blood. Replicate twin experiments were performed at different times using different library preparation protocols to rule out contamination. Here is what the overall study found, with its caveats: Invariant T cells such as MAIT and iNKT could partly confound zero-insertion analyses, though diverse VJ usage argued against this for most clonotypes. Recombination models systematically underestimated out-of-frame TCR alpha sharing in monozygotic twins but agreed with sharing between unrelated individuals. Because the same donors could not be followed over many years, the conclusions relied on cross-sectional statistical analysis. Compared with coincidental sharing between unrelated individuals, out-of-frame TCR alpha sequences shared between twins showed an excess of sequences with low generation probability. Fewer insertions were carried by abundant cord blood beta clonotypes; a weaker similar trend was observed in young adult naive repertoires, while no such trend was observed in memory repertoires. The excess sharing between twins in beta out-of-frame sequences was weaker because fewer shared sequences reduced the signal-to-noise ratio.

The library was produced with 5' RACE. The sequencer was an Illumina HiSeq 2000. Template switching introduced a universal primer binding site; the final cDNA contained a unique molecular identifier, enabling accurate counting of TCR cDNA molecules. Specific primers in the conserved constant-segment region were used to synthesize first-strand cDNA for the TCR alpha and beta chains. To control for contamination, every cDNA library carried two barcodes: a SMART-Mk sample barcode plus Illumina barcodes. TruSeq adapter sequences and Illumina sample barcodes were added in two successive PCR steps. The TCR alpha and beta cDNA libraries were sequenced on the Illumina HiSeq platform using custom primers. The original methods were these. MiGEC processed the raw reads to extract unique molecular identifiers, while MiXCR was used to determine the CDR3 positions. For each individual, recombination models were inferred using an EM algorithm with the repgenHMM and IGoR tools. The tcR package in R was used for shared clonotype analysis, with sharing normalized by the product of cloneset sizes. Out-of-frame nonproductive sequences were analyzed to study raw recombination free of thymic and clonal selection effects. TCRdb applied fastp at Q25 and MiXCR to the public reads, then kept only in-frame beta chains. A single entry per CDR3 protein holds the most common genes and DNA from its merged rows. The V and J calls come from TCRdb's annotation, not from the publication. The table for this sample lists 1,800,000 or so distinct CDR3 sequences; 32% of them were counted only once. Around 0.25% of the sample is held by the ten biggest clonotypes.

Every donor in the study was a healthy Caucasian. V is reduced by 3 bases and J by 8 bases, leaving a spacing of 17 bases between them. In the germline V gene, CDR1 corresponds to SGHAT and CDR2 to FQNNGV. The CDR3 goes from the cysteine to the phenylalanine over 15 residues. Just CDR3 DNA is preserved here, 45 bases in frame from base 1. In this sample, this clonotype turned up a few times. Its antigen remains undetermined. Base qualities are not at hand, and no much larger clone is one base apart. Input material: cord blood. The chain couples TRBV11-2 to TRBJ2-1; the D gene lacks a confident call. The receptor comes from a newborn girl in good health. The nucleotide sequence reads as follows: TGTGCCAGCAGCTTCAATCCACGGACGTCCGATGAGCAGTTCTTC. Its coded protein is CASSFNPRTSDEQFF.